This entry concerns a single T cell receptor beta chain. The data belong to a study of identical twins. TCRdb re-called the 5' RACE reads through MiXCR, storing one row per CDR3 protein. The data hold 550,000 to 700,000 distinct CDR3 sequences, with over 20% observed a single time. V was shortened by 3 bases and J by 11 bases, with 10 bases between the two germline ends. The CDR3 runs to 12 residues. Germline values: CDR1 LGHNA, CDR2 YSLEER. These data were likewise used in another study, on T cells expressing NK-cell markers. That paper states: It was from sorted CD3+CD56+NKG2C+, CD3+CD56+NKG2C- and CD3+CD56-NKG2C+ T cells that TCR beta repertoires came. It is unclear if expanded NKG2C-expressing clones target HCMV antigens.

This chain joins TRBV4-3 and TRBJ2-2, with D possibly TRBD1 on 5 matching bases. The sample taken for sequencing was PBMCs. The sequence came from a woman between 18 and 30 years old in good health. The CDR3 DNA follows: TGCGCCAGCAGCCAGAGAAGGACAGAGCTGTTTTTT. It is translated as CASSQRRTELFF.